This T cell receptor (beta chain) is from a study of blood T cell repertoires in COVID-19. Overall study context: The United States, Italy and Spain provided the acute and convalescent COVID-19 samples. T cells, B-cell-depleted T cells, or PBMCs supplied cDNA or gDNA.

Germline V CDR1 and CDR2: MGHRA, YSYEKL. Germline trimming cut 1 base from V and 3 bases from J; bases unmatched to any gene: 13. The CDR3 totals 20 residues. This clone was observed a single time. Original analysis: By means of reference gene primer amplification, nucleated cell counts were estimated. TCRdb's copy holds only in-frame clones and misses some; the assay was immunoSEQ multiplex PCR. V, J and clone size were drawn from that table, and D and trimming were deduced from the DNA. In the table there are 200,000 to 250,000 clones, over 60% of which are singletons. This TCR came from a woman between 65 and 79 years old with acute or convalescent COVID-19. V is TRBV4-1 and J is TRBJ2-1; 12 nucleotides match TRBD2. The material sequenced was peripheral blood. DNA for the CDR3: TGCGCCAGCAGCCAAGTAATATTGAAGGGACTAGCGGGCCTCTACAATGAGCAGTTCTTC. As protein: CASSQVILKGLAGLYNEQFF.